This T cell receptor (beta chain) was recorded in a study of T-cell reconstitution after alpha-beta-depleted transplantation in children. The germline V gene encodes CDR1 SNHLY and CDR2 FYNNEI. The CDR3 is made up of 14 amino acids. Trimming took 0 bases from V and 8 from J, leaving 13 bases between them. This clonotype was counted only a few times. Using unique molecular identifiers, the investigators prepared the TCRbeta library. TCRdb re-called the PCR reads through MiXCR, storing one row per CDR3 protein. The sample includes roughly 200,000 distinct CDR3 sequences, about 6.4% of them seen just once.

The TCR was taken from a human donor who donated a stem cell graft to a child with Wiskott-Aldrich syndrome. Sequences were derived from PBMCs from the stem cell graft donor, sampled from the stem cell graft. V and J are TRBV2 and TRBJ1-2; D might be TRBD1 (5 bases). CDR3: CASSEATTRGGYTF. The DNA of the CDR3 is TGTGCCAGCAGTGAAGCTACGACCCGGGGCGGCTACACCTTC. The whole variable domain, filled in from reference TRBV2 and TRBJ1-2, reads EPEVTQTPSHQVTQMGQEVILRCVPISNHLYFYWYRQILGQKVEFLVSFYNNEISEKSEIFDDQFSVERPDGSNFTLKIRSTKLEDSAMYFCASSEATTRGGYTFGSGTRLTVV.